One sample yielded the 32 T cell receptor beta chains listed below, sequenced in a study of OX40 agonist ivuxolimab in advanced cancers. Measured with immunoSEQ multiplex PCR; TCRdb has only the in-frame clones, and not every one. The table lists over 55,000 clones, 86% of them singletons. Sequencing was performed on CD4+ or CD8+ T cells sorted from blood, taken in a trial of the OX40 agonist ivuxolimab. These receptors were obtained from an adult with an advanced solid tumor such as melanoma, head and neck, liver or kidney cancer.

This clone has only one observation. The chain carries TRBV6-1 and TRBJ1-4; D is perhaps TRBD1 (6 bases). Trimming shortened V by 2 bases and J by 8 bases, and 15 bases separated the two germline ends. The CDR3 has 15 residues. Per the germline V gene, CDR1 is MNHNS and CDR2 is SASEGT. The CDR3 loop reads CASSEPRGLREKLFF. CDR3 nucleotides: TGTGCCAGCAGTGAACCCCGGGGGCTTAGGGAAAAACTGTTTTTT.

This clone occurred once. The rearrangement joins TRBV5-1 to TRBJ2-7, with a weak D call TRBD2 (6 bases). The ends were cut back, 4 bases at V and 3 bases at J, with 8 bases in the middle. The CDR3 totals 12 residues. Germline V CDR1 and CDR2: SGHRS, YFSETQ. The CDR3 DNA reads TGCGCCAGCAGCGGGGGACTCTACGAGCAGTACTTC. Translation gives CASSGGLYEQYF.

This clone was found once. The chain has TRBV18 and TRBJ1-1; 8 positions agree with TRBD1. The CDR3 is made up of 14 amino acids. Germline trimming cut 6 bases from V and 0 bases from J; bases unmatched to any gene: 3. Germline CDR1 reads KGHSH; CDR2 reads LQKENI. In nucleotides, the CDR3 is TGTGCCAGCTCTAGACAGGGGATGAACACTGAAGCTTTCTTT. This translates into CASSRQGMNTEAFF.

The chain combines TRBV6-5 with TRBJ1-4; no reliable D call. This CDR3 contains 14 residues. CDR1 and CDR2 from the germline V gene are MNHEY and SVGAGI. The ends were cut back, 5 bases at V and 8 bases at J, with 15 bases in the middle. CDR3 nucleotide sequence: TGTGCCAGCAGTAGTGGGGTCCCTCGAGAAAAACTGTTTTTT. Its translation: CASSSGVPREKLFF.

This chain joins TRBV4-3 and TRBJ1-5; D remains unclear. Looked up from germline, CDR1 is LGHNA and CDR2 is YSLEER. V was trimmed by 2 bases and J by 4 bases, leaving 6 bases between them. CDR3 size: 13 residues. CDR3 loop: CASSQRVNQPQHF. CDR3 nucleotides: TGCGCCAGCAGCCAAAGGGTGAATCAGCCCCAGCATTTT.

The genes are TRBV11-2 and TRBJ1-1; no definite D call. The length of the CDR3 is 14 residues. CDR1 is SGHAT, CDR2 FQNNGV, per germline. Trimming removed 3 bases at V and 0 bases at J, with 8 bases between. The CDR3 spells CASSLSDMNTEAFF. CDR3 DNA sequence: TGTGCCAGCAGCTTGTCAGATATGAACACTGAAGCTTTCTTT.

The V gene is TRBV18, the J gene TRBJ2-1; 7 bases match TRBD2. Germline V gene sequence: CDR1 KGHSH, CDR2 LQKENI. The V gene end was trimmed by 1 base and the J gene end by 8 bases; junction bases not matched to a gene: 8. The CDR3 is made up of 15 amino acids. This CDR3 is CASSPRGRGVYEQFF. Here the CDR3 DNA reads TGTGCCAGCTCACCACGGGGGAGGGGTGTATATGAGCAGTTCTTC.

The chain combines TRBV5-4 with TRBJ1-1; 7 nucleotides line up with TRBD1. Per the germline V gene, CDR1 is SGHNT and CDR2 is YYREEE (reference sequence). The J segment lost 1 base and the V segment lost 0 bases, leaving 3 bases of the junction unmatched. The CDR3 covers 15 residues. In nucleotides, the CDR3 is TGTGCCAGCAGCTTGGTGGGACAGAGGAACACTGAAGCTTTCTTT. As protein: CASSLVGQRNTEAFF.

CDR3 sequence (DNA): TGTGCCAGCAGCTCACTACAGGGATCCGAAAAACTGTTTTTT. Translation gives CASSSLQGSEKLFF. The V gene is TRBV5-5, the J gene TRBJ1-4, with D possibly matching TRBD1 (6 bases). Germline CDR1 is SGHKS and CDR2 is YYEKEE (reference sequence). The CDR3 contains 14 residues. V lost 3 bases and J lost 8, with 14 bases in between.

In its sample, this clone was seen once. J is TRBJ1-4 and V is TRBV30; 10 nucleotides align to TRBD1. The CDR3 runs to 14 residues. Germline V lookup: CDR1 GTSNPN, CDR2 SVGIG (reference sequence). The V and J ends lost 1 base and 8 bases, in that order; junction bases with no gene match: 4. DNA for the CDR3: TGTGCCTGGAGTGGGGACAGGGGAGAGGAAAAACTGTTTTTT. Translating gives CAWSGDRGEEKLFF.

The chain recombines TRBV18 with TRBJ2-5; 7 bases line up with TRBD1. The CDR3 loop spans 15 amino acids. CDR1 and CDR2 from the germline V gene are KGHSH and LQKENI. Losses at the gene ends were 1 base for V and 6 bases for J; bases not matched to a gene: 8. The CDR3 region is CASSPRPDRDQTQYF. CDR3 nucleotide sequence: TGTGCCAGCTCACCACGACCCGACAGGGACCAGACCCAGTACTTC. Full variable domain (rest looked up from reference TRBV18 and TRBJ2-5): NAGVMQNPRHLVRRRGQEARLRCSPMKGHSHVYWYRQLPEEGLKFMVYLQKENIIDESGMPKERFSAEFPKEGPSILRIQQVVRGDSAAYFCASSPRPDRDQTQYFGPGTRLLVL.

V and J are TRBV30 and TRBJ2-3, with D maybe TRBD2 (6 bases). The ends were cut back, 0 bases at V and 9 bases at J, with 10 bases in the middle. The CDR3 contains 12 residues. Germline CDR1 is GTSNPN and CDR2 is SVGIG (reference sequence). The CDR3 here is CAWSVPGVTQYF. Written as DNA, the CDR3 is TGTGCCTGGAGTGTACCGGGGGTAACGCAGTATTTT.

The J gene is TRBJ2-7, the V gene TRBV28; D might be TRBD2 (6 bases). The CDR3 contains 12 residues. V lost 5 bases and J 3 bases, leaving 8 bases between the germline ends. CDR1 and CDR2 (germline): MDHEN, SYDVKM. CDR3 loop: CASSLGGYEQYF. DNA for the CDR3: TGTGCCAGCAGTCTCGGGGGCTACGAGCAGTACTTC.

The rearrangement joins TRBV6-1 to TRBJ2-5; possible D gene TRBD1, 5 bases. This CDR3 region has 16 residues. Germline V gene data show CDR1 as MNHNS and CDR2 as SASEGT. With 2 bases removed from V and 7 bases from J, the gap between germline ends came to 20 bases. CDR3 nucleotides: TGTGCCAGCAGTGAAAGGTCAGGGCCTGCACCCGGGACCCAGTACTTC. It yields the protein CASSERSGPAPGTQYF.

CDR3 protein: CASSQDPASRTGELFF. For the CDR3, the DNA is TGTGCCAGCAGCCAAGATCCGGCTTCCCGAACCGGGGAGCTGTTTTTT. The chain employs TRBV4-2 and TRBJ2-2; D ambiguous. CDR1 and CDR2 from the germline V gene are LGHNA and YNFKEQ. The CDR3 totals 16 residues. Trimming cost V 0 bases and J 5 bases, with 13 bases left between them.

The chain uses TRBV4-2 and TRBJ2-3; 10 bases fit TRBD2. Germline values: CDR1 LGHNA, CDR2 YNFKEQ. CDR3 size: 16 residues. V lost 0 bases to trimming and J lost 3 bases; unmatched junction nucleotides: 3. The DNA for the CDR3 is TGTGCCAGCAGCCAAGATTGGACTAGCGGAACAGATACGCAGTATTTT. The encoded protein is CASSQDWTSGTDTQYF.

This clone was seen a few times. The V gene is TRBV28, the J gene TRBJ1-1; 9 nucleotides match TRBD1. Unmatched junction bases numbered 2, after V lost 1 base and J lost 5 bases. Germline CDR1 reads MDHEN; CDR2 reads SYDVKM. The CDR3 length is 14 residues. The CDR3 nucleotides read TGTGCCAGCAGTTTATCGGACAGGGGTACTGAAGCTTTCTTT. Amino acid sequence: CASSLSDRGTEAFF.

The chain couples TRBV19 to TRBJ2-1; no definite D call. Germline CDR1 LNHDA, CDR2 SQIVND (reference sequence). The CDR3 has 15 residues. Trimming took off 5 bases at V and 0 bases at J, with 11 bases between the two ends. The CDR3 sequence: CASSLYLSSYNEQFF. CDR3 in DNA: TGTGCCAGTAGTTTGTACTTAAGCTCCTACAATGAGCAGTTCTTC. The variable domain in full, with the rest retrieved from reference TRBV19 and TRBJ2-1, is DGGITQSPKYLFRKEGQNVTLSCEQNLNHDAMYWYRQDPGQGLRLIYYSQIVNDFQKGDIAEGYSVSREKKESFPLTVTSAQKNPTAFYLCASSLYLSSYNEQFFGPGTRLTVL.

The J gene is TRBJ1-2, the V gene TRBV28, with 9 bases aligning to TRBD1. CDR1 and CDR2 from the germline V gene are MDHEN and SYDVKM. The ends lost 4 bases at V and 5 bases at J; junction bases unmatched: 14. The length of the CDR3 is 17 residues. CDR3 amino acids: CASSSPPTGQGRYGYTF. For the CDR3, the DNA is TGTGCCAGCAGTTCTCCTCCAACGGGACAGGGAAGGTATGGCTACACCTTC.

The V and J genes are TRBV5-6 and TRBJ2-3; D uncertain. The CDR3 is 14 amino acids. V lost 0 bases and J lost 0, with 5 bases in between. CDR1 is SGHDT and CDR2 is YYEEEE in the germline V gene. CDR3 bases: TGTGCCAGCAGCTTGGGGGGAAGCACAGATACGCAGTATTTT. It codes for CASSLGGSTDTQYF.

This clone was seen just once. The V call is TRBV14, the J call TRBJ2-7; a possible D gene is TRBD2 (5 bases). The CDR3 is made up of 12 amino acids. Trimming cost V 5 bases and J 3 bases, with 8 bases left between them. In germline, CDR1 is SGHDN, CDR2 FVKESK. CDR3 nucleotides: TGTGCCAGCAGCTGGACTGTCTACGAGCAGTACTTC. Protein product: CASSWTVYEQYF.

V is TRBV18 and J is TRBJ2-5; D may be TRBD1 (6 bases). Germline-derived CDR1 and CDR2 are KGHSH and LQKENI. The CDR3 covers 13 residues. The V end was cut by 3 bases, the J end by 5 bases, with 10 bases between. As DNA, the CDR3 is TGTGCCAGCTCACCTGCTCAGGGGGAGACCCAGTACTTC. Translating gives CASSPAQGETQYF.

The CDR3 DNA sequence: TGTGCCAGCAGCCAAGATTGGGGGGGGCCAATCAACGGAGGCTACAATGAGCAGTTCTTC. It codes for CASSQDWGGPINGGYNEQFF. V and J are TRBV14 and TRBJ2-1; D is perhaps TRBD2 (7 bases). The CDR3 covers 20 residues. V was cut by 0 bases and J by 3 bases, with 24 bases left in between. Germline CDR1 reads SGHDN; CDR2 reads FVKESK.

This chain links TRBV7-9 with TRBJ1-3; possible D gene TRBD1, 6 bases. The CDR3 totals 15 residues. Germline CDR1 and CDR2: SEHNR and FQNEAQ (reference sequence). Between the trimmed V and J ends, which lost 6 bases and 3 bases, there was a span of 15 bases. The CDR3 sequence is CASSGQPLGGNTIYF. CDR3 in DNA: TGTGCCAGCAGTGGACAGCCTCTTGGTGGAAACACCATATATTTT.

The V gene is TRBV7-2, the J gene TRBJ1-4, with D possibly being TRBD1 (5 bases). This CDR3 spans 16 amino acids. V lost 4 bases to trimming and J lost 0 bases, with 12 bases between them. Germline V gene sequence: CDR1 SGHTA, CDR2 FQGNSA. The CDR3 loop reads CASSSLRGATNEKLFF. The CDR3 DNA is TGTGCCAGCAGCTCTTTAAGGGGTGCAACTAATGAAAAACTGTTTTTT.

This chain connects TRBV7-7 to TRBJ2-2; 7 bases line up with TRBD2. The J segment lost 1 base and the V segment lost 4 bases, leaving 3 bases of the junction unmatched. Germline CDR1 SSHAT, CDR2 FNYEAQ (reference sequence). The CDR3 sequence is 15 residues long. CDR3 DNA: TGTGCCAGCAGCTCGGCGGGGGAGAACACCGGGGAGCTGTTTTTT. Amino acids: CASSSAGENTGELFF.

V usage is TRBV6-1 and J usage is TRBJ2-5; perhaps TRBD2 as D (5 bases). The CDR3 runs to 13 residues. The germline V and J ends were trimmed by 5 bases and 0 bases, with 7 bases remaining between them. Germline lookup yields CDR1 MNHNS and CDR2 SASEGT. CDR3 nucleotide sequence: TGTGCCAGCAGTCTGACTAACCAAGAGACCCAGTACTTC. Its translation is CASSLTNQETQYF.

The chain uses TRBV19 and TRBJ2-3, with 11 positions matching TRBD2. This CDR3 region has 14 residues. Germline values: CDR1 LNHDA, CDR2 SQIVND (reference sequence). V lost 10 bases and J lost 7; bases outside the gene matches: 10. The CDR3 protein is CATQLAGVGNTQYF. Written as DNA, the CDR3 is TGTGCCACCCAACTAGCGGGAGTCGGAAATACGCAGTATTTT.

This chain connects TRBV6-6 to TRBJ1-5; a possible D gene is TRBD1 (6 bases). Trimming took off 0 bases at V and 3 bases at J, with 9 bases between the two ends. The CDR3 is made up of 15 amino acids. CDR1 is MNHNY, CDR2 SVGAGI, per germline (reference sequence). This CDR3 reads CASSYSGGDNQPQHF. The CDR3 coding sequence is TGTGCCAGCAGTTACTCAGGGGGTGACAATCAGCCCCAGCATTTT.

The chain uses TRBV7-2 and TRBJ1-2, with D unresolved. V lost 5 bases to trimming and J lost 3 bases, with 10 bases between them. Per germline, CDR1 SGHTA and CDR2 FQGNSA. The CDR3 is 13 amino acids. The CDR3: CASSPNRDYGYTF. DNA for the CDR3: TGTGCCAGCAGCCCCAACCGGGACTATGGCTACACCTTC.

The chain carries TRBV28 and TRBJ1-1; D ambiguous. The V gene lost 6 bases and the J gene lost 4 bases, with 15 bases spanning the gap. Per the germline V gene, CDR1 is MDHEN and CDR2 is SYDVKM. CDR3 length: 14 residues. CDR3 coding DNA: TGTGCCAGCAGACCGACACGTCTGGGCACTGAAGCTTTCTTT. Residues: CASRPTRLGTEAFF.

CDR3 amino acids: CASSAAGVRDTQYF. CDR3 nucleotides: TGTGCCAGCAGTGCAGCGGGGGTTCGTGATACGCAGTATTTT. The chain combines TRBV16 with TRBJ2-3, with 8 bases aligning to TRBD2. Germline values: CDR1 KGHSY, CDR2 FQNENV. The CDR3 sequence is 14 residues long. J lost 6 bases, V lost 6 bases, and 8 bases had no gene match.